There are many counts of the clone carrying this T cell receptor (beta chain). Antigen unknown. Trimming took off 10 bases at V and 3 bases at J, with 13 bases between the two ends. Germline V lookup: CDR1 ENHRY, CDR2 SYGVKD. CDR3 length: 13 amino acids. Sorted libraries were made with 900,000 to 1,000,000 CD4+ or CD8+ T cells. This sample is part of a study of neurological immune-mediated disorders. Study-level results: Private repertoires in all groups were suggested, as expanded clones shared no CDR3 amino acid sequences across subjects.

The cDNA came from 5'RACE with 10-nucleotide random UMIs. TCRdb processed the 5' RACE reads anew with MiXCR; each CDR3 protein has one entry. The sample has approximately 40,000 distinct CDR3 sequences, 4.8% seen once; the top ten hold roughly 10%. Sequencing was performed on CD4+ T cells from blood. The sequence came from a man aged 18 to 30 in good health. This chain joins TRBV10-3 and TRBJ1-5, with D perhaps TRBD1 (6 bases). The CDR3 protein is CANRQDLNQPQHF. The CDR3 DNA sequence: TGTGCCAACCGACAGGACCTCAATCAGCCCCAGCATTTT.